The T cell receptor beta chain described here comes from a study of shared clonotypes between healthy human individuals. Some clones are missing from TCRdb's copy, which holds only in-frame ones; the method was immunoSEQ multiplex PCR. Of over 950,000 clones in the sample, around three quarters are singletons; the top ten hold 0.85% to 1%. Germline V CDR1 and CDR2: MNHEY, SMNVEV (reference sequence). CDR3 length equals 16 residues. V lost 5 bases and J lost 0; bases outside the gene matches: 9. Material for sequencing was memory CD4+ T cells from PBMCs. As to subset: CD45RA-negative fraction. This sequence joins TRBV27 and TRBJ2-7; TRBD1 matches 8 bases. This TCR was recovered from a man aged 18 to 29 in good health. Some clones in this sample may be carry-over from other donors' samples. The CDR3 nucleotides are TGTGCCAGCAGTCCCGGACCGGGACAGGTCTCCTACGAGCAGTACTTC. This encodes CASSPGPGQVSYEQYF.